These 10 T cell receptor beta chains were all obtained from the same sample, sequenced in a study of T cell responses to AZD1222 COVID-19 vaccine. Sequencing was performed with immunoSEQ multiplex PCR; in TCRdb, only in-frame clones are kept and a portion is missing. The data hold fewer than 200,000 clones, with about nine tenths observed a single time. Source: peripheral blood, taken 28 days after the second dose of the MenACWY control vaccine. The receptor source for this set is an adult who received the MenACWY meningococcal vaccine as a control.

The rearrangement joins TRBV7-9 to TRBJ1-4, with D perhaps TRBD1 (5 bases). The CDR3 covers 14 residues. Germline CDR1 reads SEHNR; CDR2 reads FQNEAQ (reference sequence). V was pared by 1 base and J by 8 bases, with 11 bases between. CDR3 loop: CASSLGDSREKLFF. The CDR3 DNA reads TGTGCCAGCAGCTTAGGAGACAGTCGGGAAAAACTGTTTTTT.

The chain couples TRBV11-2 to TRBJ2-6; D not resolved. CDR1 and CDR2 (germline): SGHAT, FQNNGV. Deletions cut 6 bases from V and 0 bases from J, with 12 bases between. This CDR3 comprises 16 residues. The CDR3 nucleotides are TGTGCCAGCAGGTCCGGGTGGAACTCTGGGGCCAACGTCCTGACTTTC. Translating it yields CASRSGWNSGANVLTF. Complete variable domain (other parts from reference TRBV11-2 and TRBJ2-6): EAGVAQSPRYKIIEKRQSVAFWCNPISGHATLYWYQQILGQGPKLLIQFQNNGVVDDSQLPKDRFSAERLKGVDSTLKIQPAKLEDSAVYLCASRSGWNSGANVLTFGAGSRLTVL.

Here the CDR3 DNA reads TGTGCCAGCGGATTGAGCGGGAACGGACGGTTCTTC. This gives the protein CASGLSGNGRFF. V is TRBV14 and J is TRBJ2-1; 7 positions agree with TRBD2. The junction had 13 bases not matched to a gene; V was cut back by 8 bases and J by 15 bases. Germline V lookup: CDR1 SGHDN, CDR2 FVKESK. The CDR3 is 12 amino acids.

This chain joins TRBV10-1 and TRBJ2-7; D is perhaps TRBD2 (6 bases). CDR1 WNHNN and CDR2 SYGVQD come from the germline V gene (reference sequence). Between the trimmed V and J ends, which lost 3 bases and 7 bases, there was a span of 19 bases. The CDR3 loop spans 15 amino acids. Here the CDR3 reads CASSDGSGVGFEQYF. The CDR3, as DNA: TGCGCCAGCAGTGACGGTTCGGGAGTGGGGTTTGAGCAGTACTTC.

J is TRBJ2-1 and V is TRBV7-9, with unresolved D. V gave up 4 bases and J gave up 8 bases, with 15 bases separating them. The germline V gene has CDR1 SEHNR and CDR2 FQNEAQ (reference sequence). The CDR3 loop spans 14 amino acids. CDR3 DNA sequence: TGTGCCAGCAGCTACCCGTGGGCCGAGGATGAGCAGTTCTTC. Encoded protein: CASSYPWAEDEQFF.

V gene TRBV28 combines with J gene TRBJ1-2; TRBD1 agrees at 10 bases. The CDR3 consists of 17 residues. Per germline, CDR1 MDHEN and CDR2 SYDVKM. CDR3: CGVPSSRDRGANYGYTF. In DNA, the CDR3 is TGTGGGGTCCCATCGTCCCGGGACAGGGGTGCTAACTATGGCTACACCTTC.

The chain combines TRBV7-2 with TRBJ2-7; D unclear. Trimming left V 2 bases short and J 5 bases short, with 16 bases between. Germline-derived CDR1 and CDR2 are SGHTA and FQGNSA. This CDR3 region has 15 residues. This CDR3 is CASSLLPRLPHEQYF. CDR3 DNA: TGTGCCAGCAGCTTACTTCCGCGCCTTCCTCACGAGCAGTACTTC.

The V and J genes are TRBV28 and TRBJ1-2; TRBD1 matches at 11 bases. The CDR3 covers 16 residues. The trim removed 6 bases at V and 2 bases at J, leaving 8 bases unmatched. Germline values: CDR1 MDHEN, CDR2 SYDVKM. CDR3 loop: CASRGYRDRGNYGYTF. CDR3 coding DNA: TGTGCCAGCAGAGGATACCGGGACAGGGGGAACTATGGCTACACCTTC.

This chain connects TRBV19 to TRBJ2-7; TRBD1 matches 8 bases. The CDR3 runs to 14 residues. Per germline, CDR1 LNHDA and CDR2 SQIVND (reference sequence). The trim removed 4 bases at V and 6 bases at J, leaving 8 bases unmatched. As DNA, the CDR3 is TGTGCCAGTAGTAATCAGGGGGCCAGAGGCGAGCAGTACTTC. Its translation is CASSNQGARGEQYF.

The chain combines TRBV4-3 with TRBJ2-7; D may be TRBD2 (6 bases). With 0 bases removed from V and 5 bases from J, the gap between germline ends came to 20 bases. The CDR3 spans 17 residues. Germline V gene data show CDR1 as LGHNA and CDR2 as YSLEER. This CDR3 is CASSQDITGEVMNEQYF. The CDR3 coding sequence is TGCGCCAGCAGCCAAGATATTACGGGAGAGGTGATGAACGAGCAGTACTTC.